This T cell receptor beta chain originates from a study of cytomegalovirus exposure and HLA in healthy donors. Study results and limitations: Reportedly, cytomegalovirus status was diagnosed with high sensitivity and specificity. Some TCR beta chains (164 of them) were listed as cytomegalovirus-associated.

The donors were part of the validation cohort of fewer than 150 subjects. That cohort was separate from the first cohort, which comprised 700 or so subjects. Regarding this clone: Antigen unknown.

CDR3 length: 11 residues. Germline V lookup: CDR1 SGHAT, CDR2 FQNNGV. V lost 6 bases and J 9 bases, leaving 12 bases between the germline ends. The protocol was immunoSEQ multiplex PCR, while the TCRdb copy is restricted to in-frame clones and leaves out a portion. The data show 200,000 to 300,000 clones, with roughly 84% seen just once and about 12% held by the top ten. This chain connects TRBV11-2 to TRBJ2-7, with D tentatively TRBD2 (6 bases). Sequencing was performed on PBMCs. The source is a man aged 18 to 29 in good health and CMV-seropositive. The DNA of the CDR3 is TGTGCCAGCAGACTTCGCGGGGCGCAGTACTTC. This encodes CASRLRGAQYF.